This entry features one T cell receptor (beta chain) sequence. Per the original data handling: Reference gene primers were amplified, and this amplification served to estimate nucleated cell counts. This table comes from immunoSEQ multiplex PCR, and its TCRdb copy is limited to in-frame clones, with some not included. That table furnishes V, J and clone size, whereas the DNA furnished D and trimming. The repertoire holds about 140,000 clones, with about 70% as singletons. J was trimmed by 5 bases and V by 6 bases; bases with no gene match: 9. This CDR3 has 14 amino acids. Per the germline V gene, CDR1 is MNHEY and CDR2 is SVGAGI. The sample is drawn from a study of blood T cell repertoires in COVID-19. Study context: Spain, Italy and the United States supplied samples that represented acute and convalescent COVID-19. The analysed material was cDNA or gDNA that came from T cells, B-cell-depleted T cells, or PBMCs.

The specimen sequenced was peripheral blood. The clonotype comes from a man older than 75 with acute or convalescent COVID-19. This chain uses TRBV6-5 with TRBJ1-2, with TRBD1 matching 7 bases. The DNA of the CDR3 is TGTGCCAGCAGCCGGGACAGTGAATCGTATGGCTACACCTTC. It is translated as CASSRDSESYGYTF.